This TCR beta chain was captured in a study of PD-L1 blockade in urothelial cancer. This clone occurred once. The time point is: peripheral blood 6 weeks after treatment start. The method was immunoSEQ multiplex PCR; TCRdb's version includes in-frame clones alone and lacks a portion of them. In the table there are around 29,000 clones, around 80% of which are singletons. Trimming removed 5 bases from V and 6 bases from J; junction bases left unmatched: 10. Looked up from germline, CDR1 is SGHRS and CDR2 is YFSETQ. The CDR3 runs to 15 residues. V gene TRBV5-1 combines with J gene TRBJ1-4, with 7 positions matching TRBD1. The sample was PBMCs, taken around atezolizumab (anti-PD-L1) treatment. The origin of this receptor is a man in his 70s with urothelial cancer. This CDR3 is CASSLTGIRDEKLFF. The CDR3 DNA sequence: TGCGCCAGCAGTCTGACAGGGATCCGTGATGAAAAACTGTTTTTT.